Only one count was recorded for the clone carrying this T cell receptor (beta chain). No antigen is known for it. CDR1 and CDR2 from the germline V gene are SGHDT and YYEEEE. The CDR3 loop spans 14 amino acids. Trimming removed 2 bases from V and 8 bases from J; junction bases left unmatched: 9. Some clones are missing from TCRdb's copy, which holds only in-frame ones; the method was immunoSEQ multiplex PCR. Altogether 55,000 to 85,000 clones are present, 94% being singletons, with the ten largest covering 1%. The data derive from a study of cytomegalovirus exposure and HLA in healthy donors. The overall study: The same platform used for the 500 to 850 first-cohort repertoires was also used for the 120 or so validation repertoires, as a later analysis reported. Study-wide results and limits: Despite most TCR sequences being rare, some public TCRs occurred in many donors.

This receptor was identified in a woman in her late teens or twenties in good health and CMV-seronegative. Material: PBMCs. The J gene is TRBJ1-2, the V gene TRBV5-6; the match to TRBD1 covers 7 bases. CDR3: CASSFYDREEGYTF. CDR3 DNA: TGTGCCAGCAGCTTTTACGACAGGGAGGAAGGCTACACCTTC.